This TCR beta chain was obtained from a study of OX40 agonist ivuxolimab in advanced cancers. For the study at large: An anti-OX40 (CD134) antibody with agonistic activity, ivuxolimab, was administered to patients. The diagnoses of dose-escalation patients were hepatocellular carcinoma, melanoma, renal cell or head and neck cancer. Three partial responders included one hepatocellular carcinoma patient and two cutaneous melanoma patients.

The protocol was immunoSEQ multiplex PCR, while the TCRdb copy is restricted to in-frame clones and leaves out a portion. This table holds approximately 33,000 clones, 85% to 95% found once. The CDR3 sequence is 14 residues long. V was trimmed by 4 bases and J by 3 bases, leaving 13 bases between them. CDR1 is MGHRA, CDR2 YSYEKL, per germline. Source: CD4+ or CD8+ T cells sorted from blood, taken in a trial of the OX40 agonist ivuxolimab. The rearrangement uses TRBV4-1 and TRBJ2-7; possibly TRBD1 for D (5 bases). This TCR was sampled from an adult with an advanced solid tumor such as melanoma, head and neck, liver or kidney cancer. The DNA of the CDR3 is TGCGCCAGCAGCCTACGGGCAGGGTACTACGAGCAGTACTTC. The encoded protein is CASSLRAGYYEQYF.